The source of this T cell receptor (beta chain) is a study of shared T cell receptors in the human thymus. Some clones are missing from TCRdb's copy, which holds only in-frame ones; the method was immunoSEQ multiplex PCR. The table includes hundreds of thousands of clones, roughly 90% detected once. Trimming cost V 4 bases and J 3 bases; bases outside gene matches: 9. Germline values: CDR1 KGHSH, CDR2 LQKENI. The CDR3 length is 16 residues. The sample was also reused in another study, on human thymus T cells. Turning to that study: Thymic samples were excised during corrective heart operations. An apparent bias in V and J gene usage was seen in thymic and blood repertoires. Thymic repertoires of unrelated individuals were reported in related research to overlap highly.

The chain is built from TRBV18 and TRBJ2-7; 10 nucleotides match TRBD1. This clonotype originated in a boy under three years old with a congenital heart defect. The specimen was thymocytes. The CDR3 DNA follows: TGTGCCAGCTCACATCCCGGGACAGGGGCCAGCTACGAGCAGTACTTC. The encoded protein is CASSHPGTGASYEQYF.